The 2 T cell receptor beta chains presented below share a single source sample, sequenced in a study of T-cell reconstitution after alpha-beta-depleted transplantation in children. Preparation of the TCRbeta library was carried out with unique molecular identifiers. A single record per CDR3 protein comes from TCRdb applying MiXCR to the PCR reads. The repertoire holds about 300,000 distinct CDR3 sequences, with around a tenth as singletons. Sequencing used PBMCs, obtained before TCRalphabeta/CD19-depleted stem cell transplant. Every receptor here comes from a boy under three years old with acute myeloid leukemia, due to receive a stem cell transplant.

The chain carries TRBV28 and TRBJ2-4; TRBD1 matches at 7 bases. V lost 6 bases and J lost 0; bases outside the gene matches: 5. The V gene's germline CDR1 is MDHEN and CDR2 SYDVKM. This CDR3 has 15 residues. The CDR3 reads CASSRGQVAKNIQYF. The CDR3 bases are TGTGCCAGCAGCCGTGGACAGGTAGCCAAAAACATTCAGTACTTC.

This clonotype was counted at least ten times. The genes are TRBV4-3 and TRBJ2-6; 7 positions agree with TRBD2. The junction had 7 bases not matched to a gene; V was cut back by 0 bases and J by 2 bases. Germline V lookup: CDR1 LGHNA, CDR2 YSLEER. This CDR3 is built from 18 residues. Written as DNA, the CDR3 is TGCGCCAGCAGCCAAGAGGGGGGAGGGGTTCCTGGGGCCAACGTCCTGACTTTC. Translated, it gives CASSQEGGGVPGANVLTF.